Shown below are 19 T cell receptor beta chains from a single sample sequenced in a study of OX40 agonist ivuxolimab in advanced cancers. The repertoire was sequenced with immunoSEQ multiplex PCR; TCRdb's copy has only in-frame clones and lacks some. The sample holds around 70,000 clones; 82% are singletons and the top ten take more than 4.5%. Source: CD4+ or CD8+ T cells sorted from blood, taken in a trial of the OX40 agonist ivuxolimab. The receptors stem from an adult with an advanced solid tumor such as melanoma, head and neck, liver or kidney cancer.

The V gene is TRBV10-3, the J gene TRBJ2-7; D not resolved. This CDR3 has 13 residues. CDR1 is ENHRY, CDR2 SYGVKD, per germline. V lost 11 bases, J lost 5 bases, and 19 bases lay in between. CDR3 amino acids: CASSPRPNDEQYF. The CDR3 coding sequence is TGTGCCTCGTCCCCCAGGCCCAATGACGAGCAGTACTTC.

The genes are TRBV7-2 and TRBJ2-6; no definite D call. Germline CDR1 reads SGHTA; CDR2 reads FQGNSA. Trimming pared 8 bases from V and 4 bases from J, leaving 6 bases between. This CDR3 region has 12 residues. The CDR3 loop reads CASSTGANVLTF. The CDR3 coding sequence is TGTGCCAGCTCCACCGGGGCCAACGTCCTGACTTTC.

The genes are TRBV7-6 and TRBJ2-7; D is tentatively TRBD1 or TRBD2 (5 bases each). V was cut by 5 bases and J by 9 bases, with 17 bases left in between. The CDR3 is 13 amino acids. Germline V gene lookup returns CDR1 SGHVS and CDR2 FNYEAQ. The CDR3 loop is CASSARDEARQYF. The CDR3 region has the DNA TGTGCCAGCAGCGCCCGGGACGAAGCCAGGCAGTACTTC.

The chain links TRBV7-2 to TRBJ2-3; 8 nucleotides agree with TRBD2. This CDR3 has 16 residues. V was pared by 6 bases and J by 1 base, with 9 bases of the junction left unmatched. The germline V gene encodes CDR1 SGHTA and CDR2 FQGNSA. Here the CDR3 DNA reads TGTGCCAGCAGGTTTAACCCAGCGGGGGGCACAGATACGCAGTATTTT. This sequence encodes CASRFNPAGGTDTQYF.

This chain uses TRBV28 with TRBJ1-1; tentative D call: TRBD1 (6 bases). This CDR3 region has 13 residues. Trimming removed 10 bases from V and 0 bases from J, with 12 bases in between. Germline loops: CDR1 MDHEN, CDR2 SYDVKM. The CDR3, as DNA: TGTGCCATTTGTGACAGGATGAACACTGAAGCTTTCTTT. This encodes CAICDRMNTEAFF.

This clone occurred a few times. This chain joins TRBV5-4 and TRBJ2-7, with 7 bases that match TRBD2. CDR1 SGHNT and CDR2 YYREEE come from the germline V gene (reference sequence). J was trimmed by 3 bases and V by 4 bases; bases with no gene match: 4. This CDR3 comprises 13 residues. As DNA, the CDR3 is TGTGCCAGCAGCCCCGGGACTAACTACGAGCAGTACTTC. Its translation is CASSPGTNYEQYF.

The chain combines TRBV7-2 with TRBJ2-1; TRBD1 matches 7 bases. The CDR3 contains 13 residues. Germline loops: CDR1 SGHTA, CDR2 FQGNSA. V lost 8 bases, J lost 13 bases, and 14 bases stayed unmatched. Here the CDR3 DNA reads TGTGCCAGCGCGTCTTCAACAGGGGCCGAACAGTTCTTC. Residues: CASASSTGAEQFF. Variable domain in full (rest from reference TRBV7-2 and TRBJ2-1): GAGVSQSPSNKVTEKGKDVELRCDPISGHTALYWYRQSLGQGLEFLIYFQGNSAPDKSGLPSDRFSAERTGGSVSTLTIQRTQQEDSAVYLCASASSTGAEQFFGPGTRLTVL.

Only one count was recorded for this clone. V is TRBV6-1 and J is TRBJ1-5; no clear D. Trimming removed 0 bases from V and 5 bases from J, with 17 bases in between. Germline values: CDR1 MNHNS, CDR2 SASEGT. This CDR3 is 17 amino acids long. Here the CDR3 DNA reads TGTGCCAGCAGTGAAGCCCCCCACCCCCACACGGATCAGCCCCAGCATTTT. The encoded protein is CASSEAPHPHTDQPQHF.

The chain uses TRBV7-3 and TRBJ2-7; TRBD1 matches at 10 bases. V was clipped by 0 bases and J by 3 bases; unmatched bases: 11. The CDR3 is 18 amino acids. Germline-derived CDR1 and CDR2 are SGHTA and FQGTGA. CDR3 sequence (DNA): TGTGCCAGCAGCTTAACTCATTCGGGGACAGGGGCCCTCTACGAGCAGTACTTC. Translation: CASSLTHSGTGALYEQYF.

As to this clone: A much more abundant neighbour one base away suggests this may be a read error. This rearrangement joins TRBV5-3 to TRBJ2-5; 9 bases agree with TRBD2. TRBV5-3 is noted as an ORF with a role that remains uncertain. The CDR3 is made up of 15 amino acids. DNA of the CDR3: TGTGCCAGCAGCTTGGTTCTAGCGGGGCAAGAGACCCAGTACTTC. It is translated as CASSLVLAGQETQYF.

The chain employs TRBV18 and TRBJ2-1; D call uncertain. The CDR3 has 14 residues. Per germline, CDR1 KGHSH and CDR2 LQKENI. The V and J ends lost 6 bases and 9 bases respectively, with 18 bases between them. In nucleotides, the CDR3 is TGTGCCAGCTCTCCCGGCGAAAGAGTGCGTGAGCAGTTCTTC. This encodes CASSPGERVREQFF.

A single count supports this clone. At one of its ends the junction is not consistent with the germline gene, which may arise from a read error. V gene TRBV5-3 combines with J gene TRBJ2-7; 12 bases are a match to TRBD1. TRBV5-3 is an ORF, with its function uncertain. This CDR3 has 15 amino acids. CDR3 amino acids: CASSLAGTGGREQYF. CDR3 sequence (DNA): TGTGCCAGCAGCTTAGCCGGGACAGGGGGCCGAGAGCAGTACTTC.

The V gene is TRBV6-5, the J gene TRBJ2-1, with D hard to call. The germline gives CDR1 MNHEY, CDR2 SVGAGI. Trimming pared 5 bases from V and 4 bases from J, leaving 15 bases between. CDR3 size: 15 residues. The DNA of the CDR3 is TGTGCCAGCAGTCTATATTCAACTATTTACAATGAGCAGTTCTTC. Translation gives CASSLYSTIYNEQFF.

V is TRBV6-6 and J is TRBJ2-7, with D perhaps TRBD1 (5 bases). Germline V gene lookup returns CDR1 MNHNY and CDR2 SVGAGI (reference sequence). V gave up 6 bases and J gave up 2 bases, with 14 bases separating them. CDR3 length: 14 residues. CDR3 region: CASSSREGAYEQYF. CDR3 nucleotides: TGTGCCAGCAGCTCCAGAGAAGGGGCCTACGAGCAGTACTTC.

This rearrangement joins TRBV5-4 to TRBJ2-7, with D possibly being TRBD2 (5 bases). V lost 1 base and J lost 0, with 14 bases in between. The V gene's germline CDR1 is SGHNT and CDR2 YYREEE (reference sequence). CDR3 length: 16 amino acids. The CDR3 here is CASSLPRTGSSYEQYF. CDR3 DNA sequence: TGTGCCAGCAGCTTGCCTCGAACGGGGAGCTCCTACGAGCAGTACTTC.

The CDR3 reads CASSERGGGYTGELFF. The CDR3 DNA follows: TGTGCCAGCAGCGAAAGAGGGGGCGGTTACACCGGGGAGCTGTTTTTT. The rearrangement links TRBV7-2 to TRBJ2-2; 7 bases match TRBD1. Germline CDR1 SGHTA, CDR2 FQGNSA. The CDR3 consists of 16 residues. V gave up 5 bases and J gave up 3 bases; unmatched junction bases: 9.

There are a few counts of this clone. This rearrangement joins TRBV29-1 to TRBJ1-1, with D unclear. Germline CDR1 and CDR2: SQVTM and ANQGSEA. With 5 bases removed from V and 1 base from J, the gap between germline ends came to 11 bases. CDR3 length: 13 residues. Here the CDR3 DNA reads TGCAGCGTTCGGAGATCTACGAACACTGAAGCTTTCTTT. It yields the protein CSVRRSTNTEAFF.

The rearrangement links TRBV29-1 to TRBJ1-1; D ambiguous. This CDR3 has 13 amino acids. Germline CDR1 is SQVTM and CDR2 is ANQGSEA. Trimming took off 5 bases at V and 3 bases at J, with 13 bases between the two ends. CDR3 amino acids: CSVRGALYTEAFF. CDR3 DNA sequence: TGCAGCGTTCGAGGAGCGTTATACACTGAAGCTTTCTTT.

This chain links TRBV28 with TRBJ2-7; 8 bases map to TRBD2. Germline CDR1 is MDHEN and CDR2 is SYDVKM. The CDR3 spans 15 residues. V dropped 7 bases and J dropped 5; count of bases not matched to a gene: 13. The CDR3 DNA follows: TGTGCCAGCACCCTCCTTGGCAGCGGGAGAAACGAGCAGTACTTC. This codes for CASTLLGSGRNEQYF.